Listed below are T cell receptor beta chains from one sample, sequenced in a study of T cells in Graves' hyperthyroidism and ophthalmopathy. TCRdb redid the calling of the multiplex PCR reads with MiXCR, one entry per CDR3 protein. This table holds fewer than 650,000 distinct CDR3 sequences, approximately 14% found once. Sequenced: blood. The receptors here all came from a woman aged 18-30 years with Graves' ophthalmopathy. Both conserved end residues are trimmed from each CDR3.

V	length	J	CDR3
TRBV20-1	13	TRBJ2-1	SAQHSMSSYNEQF
TRBV2	12	TRBJ2-3	ASSLGATTDTQY
TRBV3-1	13	TRBJ2-7	ASSFRTSAPYEQY
TRBV28	10	TRBJ1-6	ASTGINSPLH
TRBV6-5	11	TRBJ2-2	ASSYGDTGELF
TRBV11-2	13	TRBJ2-7	ASSSRGIVSYEQY
TRBV7-9	13	TRBJ2-3	ASSSDQGLADTQY
TRBV7-9	19	TRBJ2-3	ASSPLLRAGGRPGGTDTQY
TRBV12-5	10	TRBJ1-1	ASGLVRRDAF
TRBV20-1	13	TRBJ1-4	SARALDTINEKLF
TRBV5-1	16	TRBJ2-1	ASSLPAAGKSSYNEQF
TRBV9	13	TRBJ1-5	ASSDRGQPNQPQH
TRBV4-1	11	TRBJ2-5	ASSPTGAKTQY
TRBV28	12	TRBJ2-5	ASSLLHRQETQY
TRBV28	13	TRBJ1-6	ASSLTRRGYSPLH
TRBV12-3/TRBV12-4	12	TRBJ1-5	ASSQGSSNQPQH